This TCR beta chain was recovered during a study of OX40 agonist ivuxolimab in advanced cancers. Study as a whole: Patients received intravenous ivuxolimab every 2 weeks at 0.01 to 10 mg/kg.

Only one count was recorded for this clone. Clones were sequenced by immunoSEQ multiplex PCR, and TCRdb holds only the in-frame ones, with some missing. The sample holds some 54,000 clones, roughly nine tenths seen once. Blood got drawn at baseline, again on cycle 4 day 1, and then on cycle 7 day 1. This CDR3 comprises 19 residues. Per germline, CDR1 MGHRA and CDR2 YSYEKL. J lost 6 bases, V lost 2 bases, and 19 bases had no gene match. The material sequenced was CD4+ or CD8+ T cells sorted from blood, taken in a trial of the OX40 agonist ivuxolimab. This sequence joins TRBV4-1 and TRBJ1-2, with TRBD1 identical over 9 bases. This TCR derives from an adult with an advanced solid tumor such as melanoma, head and neck, liver or kidney cancer. CDR3 in DNA: TGCGCCAGCAGCCAACCTCCGGGACAGGGACCTAACTTCCTTAATGGCTACACCTTC. Translation gives CASSQPPGQGPNFLNGYTF.